This is a list of T cell receptor beta chains from one sample in a study of human T cells and chemical hapten exposure. From the RACE reads, TCRdb called clonotypes with MiXCR, one entry per CDR3 protein. The sample has 95,000 to 100,000 distinct CDR3 sequences; 12% are singletons. The sample in question was whole blood, obtained in connection with sensitization to the hapten diphenylcyclopropenone (DPC). Every receptor here comes from a woman in her forties with alopecia areata. Some clones in this sample may be carry-over from other donors' samples. The CDR3 runs from the conserved cysteine through the conserved F or W. A D gene is named only where the DNA matches it firmly. A row's size may be missing; if present it is once, few, many or a size class.

TRBV20-1	TRBJ1-1	TRBD1	-	TGCAGTGCTAGAGCGACAGGGCTTAGGGCTGAAGCTTTCTTT	CSARATGLRAEAFF
TRBV28	TRBJ2-6	-	-	TGTGCCAGCAGTTTAGGGGGCTCCTCTGGGGCCAACGTCCTGACTTTC	CASSLGGSSGANVLTF
TRBV9	TRBJ2-3	-	-	TGTGCCAGCAGCGCCCGAGAAGGCCAAGCAGATACGCAGTATTTT	CASSAREGQADTQYF
TRBV3-1	TRBJ1-5	TRBD1	many	TGTGCCAGCAGCCGAGGACAGGGCATTTATCAGCCCCAGCATTTT	CASSRGQGIYQPQHF
TRBV7-9	TRBJ2-7	-	-	TGTGCCAGCAGCTTAGACGGGCTAGCTTCCTACGAGCAGTACTTC	CASSLDGLASYEQYF
TRBV7-2	TRBJ2-3	-	-	TGTGCCAGCAGCAAACTCCGGGACACGCGGGATACGCAGTATTTT	CASSKLRDTRDTQYF
TRBV29-1	TRBJ2-7	TRBD2	-	TGCAGCGTTCAAAGGCCTAGCGGCGAGCAGTACTTC	CSVQRPSGEQYF
TRBV28	TRBJ2-3	-	few	TGTGCCAGCAGTTCGTGGGGGACCCGCACAGATACGCAGTATTTT	CASSSWGTRTDTQYF
TRBV12-3/TRBV12-4	TRBJ2-3	TRBD1	-	TGTGCCAGCAGGCCCGAGCTGGCGGGGACAGGGACGCAGTATTTT	CASRPELAGTGTQYF
TRBV6-1	TRBJ2-7	TRBD2	few	TGTGCCAGCACTAGACTAGCGGGAGGACTCGAGCAGTACTTC	CASTRLAGGLEQYF
TRBV3-1	TRBJ2-2	-	many	TGTGCCAGCAGCCAAGCTGGGGTTACCGGGGAGCTGTTTTTT	CASSQAGVTGELFF
TRBV6-5	TRBJ1-2	-	-	TGTGCCAGCAGTTACTCCCCCAGGGGCGCTTATGGCTACACCTTC	CASSYSPRGAYGYTF
TRBV29-1	TRBJ1-1	-	few	TGCAGCGTCGCTCCAGCAAACACTGAAGCTTTCTTT	CSVAPANTEAFF
TRBV24-1	TRBJ1-2	-	many	TGTGCCACCAGTGATTTCTCCGGGGAGAGAGGCTATGGCTACACCTTC	CATSDFSGERGYGYTF
TRBV7-6	TRBJ2-3	-	few	TGTGCCAGCAGCTTACCAGCTTCGAGCACAGATACGCAGTATTTT	CASSLPASSTDTQYF
TRBV5-1	TRBJ2-7	TRBD2	few	TGCGCCAGCAGCTTGTCTCTAGCGGGAATCGAGCAGTACTTC	CASSLSLAGIEQYF
TRBV28	TRBJ2-3	-	-	TGTGCCAGCAGTGAGAGAGACGATACGCAGTATTTT	CASSERDDTQYF
TRBV12-3/TRBV12-4	TRBJ2-5	-	few	TGTGCCAGCAGTTTGTTCCGGCTCCAAGAGACCCAGTACTTC	CASSLFRLQETQYF
TRBV2	TRBJ2-5	-	-	TGTGCCAGCAGAGGGGACACGCAAGAGACCCAGTACTTC	CASRGDTQETQYF
TRBV7-3	TRBJ2-1	-	-	TGTGCCAGCAGCCGAGGGTCTGATGGGGAGCAGTTCTTC	CASSRGSDGEQFF
TRBV19	TRBJ2-5	TRBD1	many	TGTGCCAGCCGACCGGTGGACAGGGGGCAAGAGACCCAGTACTTC	CASRPVDRGQETQYF
TRBV9	TRBJ2-2	TRBD2	few	TGTGCCAGCAGCGTTCGAGCGGGAGGTACCGGGGAGCTGTTTTTT	CASSVRAGGTGELFF
TRBV5-6	TRBJ2-5	TRBD1	-	TGTGCCAGCAGCCGACCCGACAGGGCAGAGACCCAGTACTTC	CASSRPDRAETQYF
TRBV5-6	TRBJ2-2	-	-	TGTGCCAGCAGCTTCGAGGTTTCCACCGGGGAGCTGTTTTTT	CASSFEVSTGELFF
TRBV28	TRBJ1-2	-	few	TGTGCCAGCAGTTCGGGCGATTATGGCTACACCTTC	CASSSGDYGYTF
TRBV7-8	TRBJ2-1	-	-	TGTGCCATCCACGAGGGAACGGGACCAGCGGGCAACTCCTACAATGAGCAGTTCTTC	CAIHEGTGPAGNSYNEQFF
TRBV4-3	TRBJ2-1	-	few	TGCGCCAGCAGCCAAGATCAGGCCAGAAGCTCCTACAATGAGCAGTTCTTC	CASSQDQARSSYNEQFF
TRBV5-1	TRBJ1-4	TRBD1	few	TGCGCCAGCAGCCCGCGACAGGGGGGAACTAATGAAAAACTGTTTTTT	CASSPRQGGTNEKLFF
TRBV7-2	TRBJ1-1	TRBD1	-	TGTGCCAGCAGCCCTTCGGGACAGGGAAAATTAGACACTGAAGCTTTCTTT	CASSPSGQGKLDTEAFF
TRBV28	TRBJ2-4	-	few	TGTGCCAGCAGTTTATGGAGGGCTCCCCTAGCCAAAAACATTCAGTACTTC	CASSLWRAPLAKNIQYF
TRBV7-6	TRBJ2-7	-	-	TGTGCCAGCAGCTTAGGACCGACTAGAGCCCACGAGCAGTACTTC	CASSLGPTRAHEQYF
TRBV5-6	TRBJ2-7	TRBD2	-	TGTGCCAGCAGCTTCCGGCTAGCGGACGACTACGAGCAGTACTTC	CASSFRLADDYEQYF
TRBV7-2	TRBJ2-5	-	-	TGTGCCAGCAGCTTAGTCCTGACCCAGTACTTC	CASSLVLTQYF
TRBV20-1	TRBJ2-3	-	few	TGCAGTGCCTCAACAGGGTCTCGCACAGATACGCAGTATTTT	CSASTGSRTDTQYF
TRBV28	TRBJ1-4	-	few	TGTGCCAGCAGTTTATCCACAGGGTTGAGTGAAAAACTGTTTTTT	CASSLSTGLSEKLFF
TRBV6-6	TRBJ1-5	TRBD1	many	TGTGCCAGCAGGGACAGGGGTGATCGGCCCCAGCATTTT	CASRDRGDRPQHF
TRBV27	TRBJ2-3	-	-	TGTGCCAGCAGTTCACCTCCATTGGATACGCAGTATTTT	CASSSPPLDTQYF
TRBV27	TRBJ1-5	TRBD1	-	TGTGCCAGCAGAACAGGGGGAAGGCCCCAGCATTTT	CASRTGGRPQHF
TRBV7-9	TRBJ2-1	TRBD2	few	TGTGCCAGCAGCCCACTATCGGGAGGGCCAAATGAGCAGTTCTTC	CASSPLSGGPNEQFF
TRBV5-6	TRBJ2-7	TRBD1	-	TGTGCCAGCAGCTGGGACCAGGGGGTAGATAGGTACGAGCAGTACTTC	CASSWDQGVDRYEQYF
TRBV12-3/TRBV12-4	TRBJ1-1	-	-	TGTGCCAGCAGACATCTCGGCACTGAAGCTTTCTTT	CASRHLGTEAFF
TRBV20-1	TRBJ1-5	-	medium-sized	TGCAGTGCTAGAGCCCAGGGGAAGTGGCAGCCCCAGCATTTT	CSARAQGKWQPQHF
TRBV29-1	TRBJ1-1	-	-	TGCAGCGTTATCAGGGGAGGAAAGGGCACTGAAGCTTTCTTT	CSVIRGGKGTEAFF
TRBV20-1	TRBJ2-1	-	few	TGCAGTGCTAGTAAGGGTTACAATGAGCAGTTCTTC	CSASKGYNEQFF
TRBV5-5	TRBJ1-1	-	-	TGTGCCAGCAGCTTGGAGGGAGGCACTGAAGCTTTCTTT	CASSLEGGTEAFF
TRBV4-1	TRBJ2-1	-	-	TGCGCCAGCAGCCAAGGTTTTCGGCGGACGAGCTCCTACAATGAGCAGTTCTTC	CASSQGFRRTSSYNEQFF
TRBV5-5	TRBJ2-3	-	-	TGTGCCAGCAGTGGGACTCCGACTGTCCCAGATACGCAGTATTTT	CASSGTPTVPDTQYF
TRBV7-9	TRBJ1-6	-	-	TGTGCCAGCAGCTTAGCGCTTGCCAATTCACCCCTCCACTTT	CASSLALANSPLHF
TRBV12-3/TRBV12-4	TRBJ2-3	TRBD2	many	TGTGCCAGCAGTCCTCGGGAACGGACTAGCGGGAGCGCAGATACGCAGTATTTT	CASSPRERTSGSADTQYF
TRBV6-5	TRBJ2-7	TRBD1	many	TGTGCCAGCAGTCTGAGAGGGGGACAGACCTACGAGCAGTACTTC	CASSLRGGQTYEQYF
TRBV5-4	TRBJ2-7	-	-	TGTGCCAGCAGCTTGAATGGGCAGGGCCCTAGGCACTTC	CASSLNGQGPRHF
TRBV28	TRBJ1-5	TRBD1	medium-sized	TGTGCCAGCACCAACAGGGGAGGAAATCAGCCCCAGCATTTT	CASTNRGGNQPQHF